Listed here are 17 T cell receptor beta chains from one sample, sequenced in a study of cytomegalovirus exposure and HLA in healthy donors. Vbeta (60) and Jbeta (13) primers were used in the PCR. Repertoires were generated with immunoSEQ multiplex PCR, while TCRdb's copy carries only in-frame clones and drops some. The sample shows roughly 120,000 clones, about 76% of them seen only once. The sequencing input was PBMCs. The receptors shown here come from a woman in her sixties or seventies in good health and CMV-seropositive.

The chain couples TRBV10-3 to TRBJ2-3, with TRBD1 matching over 11 bases. The V gene end was trimmed by 2 bases and the J gene end by 3 bases; junction bases not matched to a gene: 4. This CDR3 has 16 residues. Per germline, CDR1 ENHRY and CDR2 SYGVKD. The CDR3 protein is CAISEIGQGATDTQYF. The CDR3 coding sequence is TGTGCCATCAGTGAGATAGGACAGGGGGCAACAGATACGCAGTATTTT.

This chain connects TRBV7-9 to TRBJ2-2, with a weak D call TRBD2 (6 bases). There are 17 residues in the CDR3. The V end lost 3 bases, the J end lost 8 bases, and 22 bases lay between the germline ends. In germline, CDR1 is SEHNR, CDR2 FQNEAQ (reference sequence). CDR3 protein: CASSLAPGIPGVGELFF. CDR3 DNA: TGTGCCAGCAGCTTGGCACCCGGGATTCCGGGGGTAGGGGAGCTGTTTTTT.

J is TRBJ2-1 and V is TRBV7-3; possible D gene TRBD2, 5 bases. V lost 6 bases, J lost 5 bases, and 14 bases lay in between. CDR3 length: 14 amino acids. CDR1 SGHTA and CDR2 FQGTGA come from the germline V gene. The CDR3 DNA sequence: TGTGCCAGCAGTAAAGTCGGAGGCGACAATGAGCAGTTCTTC. As protein: CASSKVGGDNEQFF.

The gene calls are TRBV4-3 and TRBJ2-5; 8 bases match TRBD1. The V gene's germline CDR1 is LGHNA and CDR2 YSLEER. CDR3 length equals 16 residues. Germline trimming cut 0 bases from V and 11 bases from J; bases unmatched to any gene: 14. CDR3 nucleotides: TGCGCCAGCAGCCAAGAAGGGGGGACAGGTGCCTACGGGCAGTACTTC. Translated: CASSQEGGTGAYGQYF.

The chain uses TRBV29-1 and TRBJ2-3; 14 bases align to TRBD2. V shed 5 bases, J shed 4 bases, and the junction held 8 bases outside the gene matches. The CDR3 is made up of 16 amino acids. From germline, CDR1 is SQVTM and CDR2 ANQGSEA. CDR3 region: CSVPGTSGGWADTQYF. CDR3 DNA: TGCAGCGTTCCCGGGACTAGCGGGGGATGGGCAGATACGCAGTATTTT.

V is TRBV15 and J is TRBJ2-3; 10 nucleotides line up with TRBD2. The germline V gene encodes CDR1 LNHNV and CDR2 YYDKDF (reference sequence). The CDR3 is made up of 14 amino acids. J gave up 6 bases and V 3 bases, and 3 bases lay outside the gene matches. CDR3 in DNA: TGTGCCACCAGCAGGACTAGCGGGCGGGATACGCAGTATTTT. This gives the protein CATSRTSGRDTQYF.

V is TRBV30 and J is TRBJ1-2; D is perhaps TRBD1 (6 bases). The CDR3 covers 13 residues. V was cut by 4 bases and J by 3 bases, with 12 bases left in between. CDR1 and CDR2 (germline): GTSNPN, SVGIG (reference sequence). CDR3 region: CAWNRQVYYGYTF. CDR3 in DNA: TGTGCCTGGAACCGACAGGTTTACTATGGCTACACCTTC.

The sample holds one count of this clone. The chain combines TRBV5-8 with TRBJ1-5; 7 nucleotides align to TRBD1. With 5 bases clipped from V and 6 bases from J, the junction kept 2 bases outside the gene matches. The CDR3 is 12 amino acids. CDR1 is SGHTS, CDR2 YDEGEE, per germline. The CDR3 sequence is CASRTGTQPQHF. The CDR3 DNA reads as TGTGCCAGCAGGACAGGGACTCAGCCCCAGCATTTT.

V is TRBV7-3 and J is TRBJ2-1, with a possible D match to TRBD2 (6 bases). Trimming cost V 5 bases and J 5 bases, with 10 bases left between them. The length of the CDR3 is 13 residues. Germline values: CDR1 SGHTA, CDR2 FQGTGA. CDR3 nucleotides: TGTGCCAGCAGCGATCCGGGGGACAATGAGCAGTTCTTC. Translation gives CASSDPGDNEQFF.

The chain combines TRBV4-3 with TRBJ2-3; D may be TRBD1 (5 bases). The germline CDR1 and CDR2 sequences are LGHNA and YSLEER. With 3 bases removed from V and 1 base from J, the gap between germline ends came to 8 bases. CDR3 length: 14 amino acids. Here the CDR3 DNA reads TGCGCCAGCAGCCACAGGGCAGGCACAGATACGCAGTATTTT. Its translation: CASSHRAGTDTQYF.

V is TRBV5-4 and J is TRBJ1-2, with 9 bases matching TRBD1. Germline loops: CDR1 SGHNT, CDR2 YYREEE (reference sequence). V lost 4 bases and J lost 2; bases outside the gene matches: 3. The CDR3 totals 14 residues. The CDR3 DNA sequence: TGTGCCAGCAGCACCGGGACAGGGAACTATGGCTACACCTTC. Its protein product is CASSTGTGNYGYTF.

The chain employs TRBV7-2 and TRBJ2-1, with TRBD2 matching over 12 bases. Looked up from germline, CDR1 is SGHTA and CDR2 is FQGNSA. J was trimmed by 8 bases and V by 7 bases; bases with no gene match: 12. This CDR3 comprises 16 residues. The CDR3 sequence is CASTLALLAGGHEQFF. CDR3 in DNA: TGTGCCAGCACCCTAGCATTGCTAGCGGGGGGGCATGAGCAGTTCTTC.

The chain is built from TRBV6-5 and TRBJ1-5; D is unclear. The V gene lost 5 bases and the J gene lost 4 bases, with 12 bases spanning the gap. Germline lookup yields CDR1 MNHEY and CDR2 SVGAGI. The CDR3 sequence is 14 residues long. The chain's CDR3 is CASSEPSVNQPQHF. The CDR3 DNA sequence: TGTGCCAGCAGTGAGCCTTCGGTAAATCAGCCCCAGCATTTT.

The chain links TRBV6-1 to TRBJ1-5; D perhaps matches TRBD1 (6 bases). From germline, CDR1 is MNHNS and CDR2 SASEGT. This CDR3 has 13 residues. V was trimmed by 3 bases and J by 6 bases, leaving 9 bases between them. CDR3 sequence (DNA): TGTGCCAGCAGTGACAGGGGTGGTCAGCCCCAGCATTTT. Protein: CASSDRGGQPQHF.

V usage is TRBV27 and J usage is TRBJ2-2, with TRBD1 matching 9 bases. CDR3 length equals 15 residues. V shed 6 bases and J 7 bases; nucleotides not matched to a gene: 9. Germline V CDR1 and CDR2: MNHEY, SMNVEV (reference sequence). CDR3 DNA: TGTGCCAGCAGAGCCGGGACAGGGATCGGCGGGGAGCTGTTTTTT. Its translation is CASRAGTGIGGELFF.

The chain has TRBV6-5 and TRBJ2-7, with D perhaps matching TRBD1 (5 bases). CDR3 size: 16 residues. Germline V lookup: CDR1 MNHEY, CDR2 SVGAGI. With 0 bases removed from V and 0 bases from J, the gap between germline ends came to 12 bases. CDR3 sequence reads: CASSYSGQGASYEQYF. Written as DNA, the CDR3 is TGTGCCAGCAGTTACTCAGGACAAGGGGCCTCCTACGAGCAGTACTTC.

The chain couples TRBV9 to TRBJ2-1; 11 bases map to TRBD2. The CDR3 totals 16 residues. J lost 7 bases, V lost 0 bases, and 6 bases had no gene match. CDR1 and CDR2 (germline): SGDLS, YYNGEE. The CDR3 bases are TGTGCCAGCAGCGTAGGACTAGCGGGATCGTTTAATGAGCAGTTCTTC. Translation: CASSVGLAGSFNEQFF. Combining the CDR3 with reference TRBV9 and TRBJ2-1 gives the whole variable domain DSGVTQTPKHLITATGQRVTLRCSPRSGDLSVYWYQQSLDQGLQFLIQYYNGEERAKGNILERFSAQQFPDLHSELNLSSLELGDSALYFCASSVGLAGSFNEQFFGPGTRLTVL.